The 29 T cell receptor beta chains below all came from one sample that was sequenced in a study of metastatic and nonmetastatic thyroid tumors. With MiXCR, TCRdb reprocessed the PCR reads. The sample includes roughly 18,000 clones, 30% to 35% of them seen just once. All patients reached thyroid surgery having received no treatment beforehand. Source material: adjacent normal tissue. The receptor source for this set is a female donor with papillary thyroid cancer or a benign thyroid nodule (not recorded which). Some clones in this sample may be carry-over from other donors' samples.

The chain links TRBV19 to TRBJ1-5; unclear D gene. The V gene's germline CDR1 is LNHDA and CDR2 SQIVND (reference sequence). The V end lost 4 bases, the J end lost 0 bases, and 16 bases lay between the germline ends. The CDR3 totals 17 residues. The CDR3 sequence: CASSTSGSRYSNQPQHF. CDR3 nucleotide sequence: TGTGCCAGTAGTACATCGGGGTCCCGCTATAGCAATCAGCCCCAGCATTTT.

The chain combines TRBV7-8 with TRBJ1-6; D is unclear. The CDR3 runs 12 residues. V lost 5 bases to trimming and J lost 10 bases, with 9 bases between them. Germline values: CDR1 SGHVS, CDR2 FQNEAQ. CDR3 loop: CASSHLESPLHF. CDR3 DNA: TGTGCCAGCAGCCACCTAGAGTCACCCCTCCACTTT.

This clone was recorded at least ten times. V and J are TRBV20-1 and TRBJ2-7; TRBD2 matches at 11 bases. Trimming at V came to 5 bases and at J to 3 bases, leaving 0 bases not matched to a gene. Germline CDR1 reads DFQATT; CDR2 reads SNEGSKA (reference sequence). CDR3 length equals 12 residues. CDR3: CSAGLAGYEQYF. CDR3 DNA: TGCAGTGCTGGACTAGCGGGCTACGAGCAGTACTTC.

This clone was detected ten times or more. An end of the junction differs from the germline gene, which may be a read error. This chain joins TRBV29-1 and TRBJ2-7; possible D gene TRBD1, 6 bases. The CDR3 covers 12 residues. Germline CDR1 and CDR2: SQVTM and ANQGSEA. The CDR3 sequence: CSVEEGAYEQYF. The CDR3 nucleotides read TGCAGCGTCGAAGAGGGGGCCTACGAGCAGTACTTC.

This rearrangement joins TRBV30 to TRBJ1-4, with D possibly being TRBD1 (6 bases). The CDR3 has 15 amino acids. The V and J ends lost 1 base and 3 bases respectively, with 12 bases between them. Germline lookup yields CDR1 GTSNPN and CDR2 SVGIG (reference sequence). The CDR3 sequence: CAWSGDIAANEKLFF. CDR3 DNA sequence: TGTGCCTGGAGTGGGGACATCGCGGCTAATGAAAAACTGTTTTTT.

The CDR3 spells CSAREISGEWNEQFF. The CDR3 coding sequence is TGCAGTGCTAGAGAAATTTCAGGGGAGTGGAATGAGCAGTTCTTC. The V gene is TRBV20-1, the J gene TRBJ2-1; D might be TRBD1 (6 bases). The CDR3 is 15 residues long. Germline CDR1 is DFQATT and CDR2 is SNEGSKA (reference sequence). Trimming left V 0 bases short and J 7 bases short, with 16 bases between.

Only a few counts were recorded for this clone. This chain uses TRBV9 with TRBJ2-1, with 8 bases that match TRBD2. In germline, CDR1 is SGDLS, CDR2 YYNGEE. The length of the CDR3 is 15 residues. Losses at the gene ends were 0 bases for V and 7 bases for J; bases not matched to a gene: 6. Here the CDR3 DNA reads TGTGCCAGCAGCGTAGCGGCGGGAGGTATGAATGAGCAGTTCTTC. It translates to CASSVAAGGMNEQFF.

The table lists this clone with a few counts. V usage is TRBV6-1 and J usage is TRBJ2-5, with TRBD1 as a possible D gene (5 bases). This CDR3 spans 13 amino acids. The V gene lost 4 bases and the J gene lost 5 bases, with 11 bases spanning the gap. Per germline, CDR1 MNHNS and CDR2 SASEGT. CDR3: CASSGQGPETQYF. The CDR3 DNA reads TGTGCCAGCAGTGGGCAGGGTCCGGAGACCCAGTACTTC.

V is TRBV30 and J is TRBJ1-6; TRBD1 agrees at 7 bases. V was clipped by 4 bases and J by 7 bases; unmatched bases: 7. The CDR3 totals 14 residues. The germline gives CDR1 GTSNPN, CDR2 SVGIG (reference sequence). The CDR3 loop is CAWTRDRENSPLHF. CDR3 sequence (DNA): TGTGCCTGGACCCGCGACAGGGAAAATTCACCCCTCCACTTT.

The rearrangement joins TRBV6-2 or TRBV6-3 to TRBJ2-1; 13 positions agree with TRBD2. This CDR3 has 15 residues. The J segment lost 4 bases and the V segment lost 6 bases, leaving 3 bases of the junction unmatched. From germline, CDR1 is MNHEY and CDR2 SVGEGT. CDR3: CASSWTSGSYNEQFF. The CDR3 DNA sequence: TGTGCCAGCAGCTGGACTAGCGGGAGTTACAATGAGCAGTTCTTC.

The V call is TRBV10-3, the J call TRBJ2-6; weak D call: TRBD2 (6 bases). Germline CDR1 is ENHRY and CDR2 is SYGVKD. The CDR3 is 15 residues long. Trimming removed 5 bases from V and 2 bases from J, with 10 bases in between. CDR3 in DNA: TGTGCCATCAGTAGGGGACTGGCTGGGGCCAACGTCCTGACTTTC. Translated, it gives CAISRGLAGANVLTF.

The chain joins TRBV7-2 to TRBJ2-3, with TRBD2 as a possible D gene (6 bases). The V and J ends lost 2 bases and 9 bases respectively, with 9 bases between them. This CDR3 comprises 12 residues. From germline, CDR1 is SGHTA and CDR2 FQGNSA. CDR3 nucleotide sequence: TGTGCCAGCAGCTTAACGCGGGAAACGCAGTATTTT. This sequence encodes CASSLTRETQYF.

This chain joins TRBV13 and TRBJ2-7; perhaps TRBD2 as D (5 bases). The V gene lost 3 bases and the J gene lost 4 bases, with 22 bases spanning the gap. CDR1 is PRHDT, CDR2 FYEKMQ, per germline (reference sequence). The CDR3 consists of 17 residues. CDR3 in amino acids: CASSLSVTERKDYEQYF. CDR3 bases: TGTGCCAGCAGCTTGTCGGTAACCGAGCGGAAGGATTACGAGCAGTACTTC. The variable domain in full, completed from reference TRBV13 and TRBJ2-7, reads AAGVIQSPRHLIKEKRETATLKCYPIPRHDTVYWYQQGPGQDPQFLISFYEKMQSDKGSIPDRFSAQQFSDYHSELNMSSLELGDSALYFCASSLSVTERKDYEQYFGPGTRLTVT.

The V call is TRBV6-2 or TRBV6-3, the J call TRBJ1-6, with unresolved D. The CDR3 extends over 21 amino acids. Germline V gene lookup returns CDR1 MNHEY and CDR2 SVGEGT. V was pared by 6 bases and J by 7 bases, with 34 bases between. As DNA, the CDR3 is TGTGCCAGCAGGACACTTACCGGGGTCCTAAAGGGCAGGAGCAGAAATTCACCCCTCCACTTT. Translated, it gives CASRTLTGVLKGRSRNSPLHF.

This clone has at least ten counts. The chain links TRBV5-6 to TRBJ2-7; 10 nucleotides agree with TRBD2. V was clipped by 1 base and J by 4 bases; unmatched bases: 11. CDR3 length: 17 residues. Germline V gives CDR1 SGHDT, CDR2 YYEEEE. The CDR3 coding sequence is TGTGCCAGCAGCTTGAGGTCCCGAGCGGGGGGGCGATACGAGCAGTACTTC. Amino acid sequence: CASSLRSRAGGRYEQYF.

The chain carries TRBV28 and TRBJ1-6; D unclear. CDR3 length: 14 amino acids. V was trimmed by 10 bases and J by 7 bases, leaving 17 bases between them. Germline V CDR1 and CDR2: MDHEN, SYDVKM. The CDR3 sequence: CATLGGRRNSPLHF. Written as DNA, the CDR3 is TGTGCCACCCTGGGTGGAAGGCGGAATTCACCCCTCCACTTT.

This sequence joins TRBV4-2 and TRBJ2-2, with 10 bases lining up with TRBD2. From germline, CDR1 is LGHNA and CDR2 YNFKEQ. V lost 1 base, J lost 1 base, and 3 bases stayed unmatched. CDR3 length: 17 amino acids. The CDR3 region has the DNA TGTGCCAGCAGCCAAGTTCTAGCGGGGGTGAACACCGGGGAGCTGTTTTTT. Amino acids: CASSQVLAGVNTGELFF.

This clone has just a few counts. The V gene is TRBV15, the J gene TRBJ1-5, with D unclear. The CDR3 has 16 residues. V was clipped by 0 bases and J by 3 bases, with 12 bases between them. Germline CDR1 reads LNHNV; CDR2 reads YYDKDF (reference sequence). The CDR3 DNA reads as TGTGCCACCAGCAGAGATCTTGTGGGGAACAATCAGCCCCAGCATTTT. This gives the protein CATSRDLVGNNQPQHF.

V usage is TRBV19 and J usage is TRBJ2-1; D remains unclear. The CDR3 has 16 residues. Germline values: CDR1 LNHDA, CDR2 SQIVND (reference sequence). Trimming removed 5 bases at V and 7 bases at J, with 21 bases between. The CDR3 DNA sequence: TGTGCCAGTAGTTCCATCGTCAGGCAATTTGGAAATGAGCAGTTCTTC. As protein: CASSSIVRQFGNEQFF.

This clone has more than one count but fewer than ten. CDR3 loop: CASSYRLAASGSGEQYF. The CDR3 DNA reads TGTGCCAGCAGTTACCGGTTAGCGGCTAGCGGGAGCGGCGAGCAGTACTTC. The chain couples TRBV6-5 to TRBJ2-7; TRBD2 matches at 10 bases. The CDR3 length is 17 residues. Germline lookup yields CDR1 MNHEY and CDR2 SVGAGI. The V gene end was trimmed by 2 bases and the J gene end by 6 bases; junction bases not matched to a gene: 13.

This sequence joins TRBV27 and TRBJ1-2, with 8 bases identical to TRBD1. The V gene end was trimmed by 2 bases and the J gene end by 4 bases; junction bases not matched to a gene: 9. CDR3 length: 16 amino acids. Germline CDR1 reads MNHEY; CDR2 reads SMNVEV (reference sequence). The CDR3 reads CASSLTGGTELYGYTF. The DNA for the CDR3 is TGTGCCAGCAGTTTAACAGGGGGGACCGAACTCTATGGCTACACCTTC.

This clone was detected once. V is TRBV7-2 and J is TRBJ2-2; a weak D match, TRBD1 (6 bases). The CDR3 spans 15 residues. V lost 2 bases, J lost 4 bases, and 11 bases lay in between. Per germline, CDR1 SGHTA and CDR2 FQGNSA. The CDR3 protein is CASSLTGMGTGELFF. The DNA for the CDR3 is TGTGCCAGCAGCTTAACAGGGATGGGCACCGGGGAGCTGTTTTTT. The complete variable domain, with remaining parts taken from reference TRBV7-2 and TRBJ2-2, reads GAGVSQSPSNKVTEKGKDVELRCDPISGHTALYWYRQSLGQGLEFLIYFQGNSAPDKSGLPSDRFSAERTGGSVSTLTIQRTQQEDSAVYLCASSLTGMGTGELFFGEGSRLTVL.

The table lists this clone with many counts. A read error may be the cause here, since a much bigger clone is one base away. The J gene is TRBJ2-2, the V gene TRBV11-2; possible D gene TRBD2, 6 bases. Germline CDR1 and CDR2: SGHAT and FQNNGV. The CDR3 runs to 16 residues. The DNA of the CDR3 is TGTGCCAGCAGCTTAGTAGCGGAGTCGAATACCGGGGAGCTGCTTTTT. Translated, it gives CASSLVAESNTGELLF.

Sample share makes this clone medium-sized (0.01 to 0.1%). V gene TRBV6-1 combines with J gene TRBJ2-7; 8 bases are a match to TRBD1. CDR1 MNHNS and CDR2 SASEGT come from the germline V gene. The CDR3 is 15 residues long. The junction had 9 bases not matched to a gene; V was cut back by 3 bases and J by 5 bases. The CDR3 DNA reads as TGTGCCAGCAGTGAGTCTCAGGGGGCGCCCCACGAGCAGTACTTC. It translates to CASSESQGAPHEQYF.

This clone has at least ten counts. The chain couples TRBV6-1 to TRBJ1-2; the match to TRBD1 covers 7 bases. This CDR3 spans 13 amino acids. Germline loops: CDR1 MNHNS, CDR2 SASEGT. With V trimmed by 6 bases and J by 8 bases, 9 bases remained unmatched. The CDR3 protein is CASSGQEGVGYTF. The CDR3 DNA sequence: TGTGCCAGCAGCGGACAGGAAGGGGTAGGCTACACCTTC.

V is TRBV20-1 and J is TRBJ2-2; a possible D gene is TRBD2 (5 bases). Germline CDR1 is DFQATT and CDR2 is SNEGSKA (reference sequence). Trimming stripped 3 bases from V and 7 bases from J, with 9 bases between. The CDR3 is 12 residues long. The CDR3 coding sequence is TGCAGTGCTAGGGCGGGCGGCGGGGAGCTGTTTTTT. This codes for CSARAGGGELFF.

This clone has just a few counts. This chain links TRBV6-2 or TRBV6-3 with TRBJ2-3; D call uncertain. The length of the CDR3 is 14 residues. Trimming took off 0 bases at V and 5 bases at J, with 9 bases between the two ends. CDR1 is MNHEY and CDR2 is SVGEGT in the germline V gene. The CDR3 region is CASSYSPSGDTQYF. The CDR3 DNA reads TGTGCCAGCAGTTACTCTCCCAGTGGAGATACGCAGTATTTT.

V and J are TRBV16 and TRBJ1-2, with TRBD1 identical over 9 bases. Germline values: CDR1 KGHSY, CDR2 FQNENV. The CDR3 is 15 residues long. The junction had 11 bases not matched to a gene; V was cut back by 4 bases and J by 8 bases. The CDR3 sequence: CASSLTGGRSEGYTF. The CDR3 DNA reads TGTGCCAGCAGCCTTACAGGGGGCCGATCGGAGGGCTACACCTTC. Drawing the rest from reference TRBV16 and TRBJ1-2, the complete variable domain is GEEVAQTPKHLVRGEGQKAKLYCAPIKGHSYVFWYQQVLKNEFKFLISFQNENVFDETGMPKERFSAKCLPNSPCSLEIQATKLEDSAVYFCASSLTGGRSEGYTFGSGTRLTVV.

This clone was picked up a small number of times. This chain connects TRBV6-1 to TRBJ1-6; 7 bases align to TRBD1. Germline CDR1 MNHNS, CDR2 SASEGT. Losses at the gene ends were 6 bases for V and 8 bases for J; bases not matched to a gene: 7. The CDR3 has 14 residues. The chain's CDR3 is CASRAAGTDSPLHF. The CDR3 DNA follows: TGTGCCAGCAGGGCTGCAGGGACAGATTCACCCCTCCACTTT.